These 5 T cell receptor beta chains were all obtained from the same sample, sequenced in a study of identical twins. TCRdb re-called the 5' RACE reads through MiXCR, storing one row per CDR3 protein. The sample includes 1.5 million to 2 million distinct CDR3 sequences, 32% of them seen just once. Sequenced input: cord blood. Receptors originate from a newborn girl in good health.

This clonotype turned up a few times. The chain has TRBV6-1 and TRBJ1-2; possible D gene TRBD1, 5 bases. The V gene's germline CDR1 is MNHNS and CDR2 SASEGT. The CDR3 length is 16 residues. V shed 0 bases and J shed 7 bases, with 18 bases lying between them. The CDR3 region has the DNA TGTGCCAGCAGTGAAGCGGGGCAGGGAAGACTGAGTGGCTACACCTTC. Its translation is CASSEAGQGRLSGYTF.

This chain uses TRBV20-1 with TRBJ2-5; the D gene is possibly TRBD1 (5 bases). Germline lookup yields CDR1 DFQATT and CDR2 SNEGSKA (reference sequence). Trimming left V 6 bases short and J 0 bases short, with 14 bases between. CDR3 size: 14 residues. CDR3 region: CSALRGRDQETQYF. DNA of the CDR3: TGCAGTGCGTTAAGGGGAAGGGACCAAGAGACCCAGTACTTC.

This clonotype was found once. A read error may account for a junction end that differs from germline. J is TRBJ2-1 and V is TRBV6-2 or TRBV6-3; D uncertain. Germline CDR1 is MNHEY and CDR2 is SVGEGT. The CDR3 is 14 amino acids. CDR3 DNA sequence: TGTGCCAGCAGTTACTCGGTGCATTACACTGAGCAGTTCTTC. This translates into CASSYSVHYTEQFF.

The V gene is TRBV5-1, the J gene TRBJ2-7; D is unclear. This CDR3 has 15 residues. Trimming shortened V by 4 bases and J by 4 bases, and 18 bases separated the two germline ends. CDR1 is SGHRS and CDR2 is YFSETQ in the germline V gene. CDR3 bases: TGCGCCAGCAGCCTCGAAGATGCCCCGCTGTACGAGCAGTACTTC. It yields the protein CASSLEDAPLYEQYF.

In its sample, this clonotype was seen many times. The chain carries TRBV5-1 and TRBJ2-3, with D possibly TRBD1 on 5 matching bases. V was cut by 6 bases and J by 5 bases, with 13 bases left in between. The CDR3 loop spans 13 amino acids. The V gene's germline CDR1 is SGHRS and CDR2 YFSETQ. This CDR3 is CASKQDGQDTQYF. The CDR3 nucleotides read TGCGCCAGCAAACAGGATGGACAAGATACGCAGTATTTT. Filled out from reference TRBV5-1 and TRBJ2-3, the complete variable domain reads KAGVTQTPRYLIKTRGQQVTLSCSPISGHRSVSWYQQTPGQGLQFLFEYFSETQRNKGNFPGRFSGRQFSNSRSEMNVSTLELGDSALYLCASKQDGQDTQYFGPGTRLTVL.